The rows below give T cell receptor beta chains drawn from one sample of a study of blood T cell repertoires in COVID-19. Repertoires were generated with immunoSEQ multiplex PCR, while TCRdb's copy carries only in-frame clones and drops some. The repertoire holds 9,000 to 10,000 clones, with around 77% as singletons. Input material: peripheral blood. The receptor set was obtained from a human donor in a cohort sampled during active COVID-19. Each CDR3 is given with its conserved first and last residue. D genes are given only for firm matches. Clone size is stated in some rows and not others, as once, few, many or a class when expanded.

D gene: NA; J gene: TRBJ2-7; V gene: TRBV11-2; clone size: NA; CDR3 length: 11; CDR3 DNA: TGTGCCAGCAGTGCAGCCTACGAGCAGTACTTC; CDR3 protein: CASSAAYEQYF
D gene: TRBD2; J gene: TRBJ2-7; V gene: TRBV7-3; clone size: few; CDR3 length: 15; CDR3 DNA: TGTGCCAGCAGCGCCGGGACTAGCAGGGCCTACGAGCAGTACTTC; CDR3 protein: CASSAGTSRAYEQYF
D gene: TRBD1; J gene: TRBJ2-1; V gene: TRBV5-1; clone size: NA; CDR3 length: 15; CDR3 DNA: TGCGCCAGCAGCGGCACAGGGGGTCTCTACAATGAGCAGTTCTTC; CDR3 protein: CASSGTGGLYNEQFF
D gene: TRBD2; J gene: TRBJ2-7; V gene: TRBV6-6; clone size: NA; CDR3 length: 16; CDR3 DNA: TGTGCCAGCAGTACCAAGACTAGCCTTAATTCCTACGAGCAGTACTTC; CDR3 protein: CASSTKTSLNSYEQYF
D gene: NA; J gene: TRBJ1-2; V gene: TRBV27; clone size: NA; CDR3 length: 10; CDR3 DNA: TGTGCCAGGACTACCTATGGCTACACCTTC; CDR3 protein: CARTTYGYTF
D gene: TRBD1; J gene: TRBJ1-5; V gene: TRBV6-5; clone size: NA; CDR3 length: 14; CDR3 DNA: TGTGCCAGCAGCGGGGACAGGGACAATCAGCCCCAGCATTTT; CDR3 protein: CASSGDRDNQPQHF
D gene: TRBD1; J gene: TRBJ2-5; V gene: TRBV6-6; clone size: NA; CDR3 length: 16; CDR3 DNA: TGTGCCAGCACAAAGGGAGACAGGGCCCTCGGGGAGACCCAGTACTTC; CDR3 protein: CASTKGDRALGETQYF
D gene: TRBD1; J gene: TRBJ1-3; V gene: TRBV27; clone size: few; CDR3 length: 15; CDR3 DNA: TGTGCCAGCAGTCGGGGACAGGGGGCCTGGAACACCATATATTTT; CDR3 protein: CASSRGQGAWNTIYF
D gene: NA; J gene: TRBJ2-7; V gene: TRBV5-6; clone size: NA; CDR3 length: 15; CDR3 DNA: TGTGCCAGCAGCTCCATGGGGGGGCCCAACTACGAGCAGTACTTC; CDR3 protein: CASSSMGGPNYEQYF
D gene: NA; J gene: TRBJ2-3; V gene: TRBV6-5; clone size: NA; CDR3 length: 14; CDR3 DNA: TGTGCCAGCAGTCTTACAGGGGGGGCGGATACGCAGTATTTT; CDR3 protein: CASSLTGGADTQYF
D gene: NA; J gene: TRBJ2-2; V gene: TRBV6-5; clone size: NA; CDR3 length: 13; CDR3 DNA: TGTGCCAGCAGTTACTATGAGGGCGGGGAGCTGTTTTTT; CDR3 protein: CASSYYEGGELFF
D gene: TRBD1; J gene: TRBJ2-4; V gene: TRBV5-1; clone size: NA; CDR3 length: 19; CDR3 DNA: TGCGCCAGCAGCCCCAGGGGGATAGGAGAGGAACGAACCAAAAACATTCAGTACTTC; CDR3 protein: CASSPRGIGEERTKNIQYF
D gene: TRBD1; J gene: TRBJ1-4; V gene: TRBV30; clone size: NA; CDR3 length: 15; CDR3 DNA: TGTGCCTGGAGGTCACAGGGACAGGCGGGAGAAAAACTGTTTTTT; CDR3 protein: CAWRSQGQAGEKLFF
D gene: TRBD1; J gene: TRBJ1-6; V gene: TRBV4-2; clone size: NA; CDR3 length: 17; CDR3 DNA: TGTGCCAGCAGCCAAGATGGAACGGGACAGGGGAGGTCACCCCTCCACTTT; CDR3 protein: CASSQDGTGQGRSPLHF
D gene: TRBD2; J gene: TRBJ2-1; V gene: TRBV3-1/TRBV3-2; clone size: NA; CDR3 length: 16; CDR3 DNA: TGTGCCAGCAGCCAAGCGCTACTAGCGGTAAACAATGAGCAGTTCTTC; CDR3 protein: CASSQALLAVNNEQFF
D gene: TRBD1; J gene: TRBJ1-5; V gene: TRBV27; clone size: NA; CDR3 length: 14; CDR3 DNA: TGTGCCAGCAGCCCCGGGACAGGGAATCAGCCCCAGCATTTT; CDR3 protein: CASSPGTGNQPQHF
D gene: NA; J gene: TRBJ2-5; V gene: TRBV5-1; clone size: NA; CDR3 length: 14; CDR3 DNA: TGCGCCAGCAAGATCGGGACATCACAAGAGACCCAGTACTTC; CDR3 protein: CASKIGTSQETQYF
D gene: TRBD1; J gene: TRBJ1-2; V gene: TRBV7-2; clone size: NA; CDR3 length: 15; CDR3 DNA: TGTGCCAGCAGCTTATCACAGGGGTCTGGCTATGGCTACACCTTC; CDR3 protein: CASSLSQGSGYGYTF
D gene: NA; J gene: TRBJ2-7; V gene: TRBV9; clone size: NA; CDR3 length: 15; CDR3 DNA: TGTGCCAGCAGCCTCCAAGGGACACCTTCCTACGAGCAGTACTTC; CDR3 protein: CASSLQGTPSYEQYF
D gene: NA; J gene: TRBJ1-6; V gene: TRBV6-1; clone size: NA; CDR3 length: 14; CDR3 DNA: TGTGCCAGCAGTGAAGCCCGAGCCTATTCACCCCTCCACTTT; CDR3 protein: CASSEARAYSPLHF
D gene: NA; J gene: TRBJ2-7; V gene: TRBV5-1; clone size: large; CDR3 length: 14; CDR3 DNA: TGCGCCAGCAGCTTGGGCCAGGGGCCTAACGAGCAGTACTTC; CDR3 protein: CASSLGQGPNEQYF
D gene: TRBD2; J gene: TRBJ2-1; V gene: TRBV4-3; clone size: NA; CDR3 length: 16; CDR3 DNA: TGCGCCAGCAGCCAAGAGAGACTAGCGGGCCTCAATGAGCAGTTCTTC; CDR3 protein: CASSQERLAGLNEQFF
D gene: NA; J gene: TRBJ2-7; V gene: TRBV2; clone size: NA; CDR3 length: 12; CDR3 DNA: TGTGCCGGGCAGGGGGGAACCTACGAGCAGTACTTC; CDR3 protein: CAGQGGTYEQYF
D gene: NA; J gene: TRBJ2-3; V gene: TRBV9; clone size: NA; CDR3 length: 13; CDR3 DNA: TGTGCCAGCAGCGTATGGGGGGTGGATACGCAGTATTTT; CDR3 protein: CASSVWGVDTQYF
D gene: TRBD1; J gene: TRBJ1-1; V gene: TRBV18; clone size: once; CDR3 length: 20; CDR3 DNA: TGTGCCAGCTCACCACGATCCCCTCCCGGGACAGCCTCAATGAACACTGAAGCTTTCTTT; CDR3 protein: CASSPRSPPGTASMNTEAFF
D gene: NA; J gene: TRBJ2-1; V gene: TRBV9; clone size: large; CDR3 length: 15; CDR3 DNA: TGTGCCAGCAGCGTAGACCCGAGCTCCTACAATGAGCAGTTCTTC; CDR3 protein: CASSVDPSSYNEQFF
D gene: TRBD2; J gene: TRBJ2-1; V gene: TRBV2; clone size: NA; CDR3 length: 16; CDR3 DNA: TGTGCCAGCAGTGAATTTGGCGGGGGGGCCTACAATGAGCAGTTCTTC; CDR3 protein: CASSEFGGGAYNEQFF
D gene: TRBD2; J gene: TRBJ2-5; V gene: TRBV28; clone size: few; CDR3 length: 14; CDR3 DNA: TGTGCCAGCAGTTTGGGGGGGGAGAAAGAGACCCAGTACTTC; CDR3 protein: CASSLGGEKETQYF
D gene: NA; J gene: TRBJ2-7; V gene: TRBV5-1; clone size: once; CDR3 length: 13; CDR3 DNA: TGCGCCAGCAGCCCGGACAGTCCTTACGAGCAGTACTTC; CDR3 protein: CASSPDSPYEQYF
D gene: TRBD1; J gene: TRBJ2-2; V gene: TRBV5-6; clone size: few; CDR3 length: 16; CDR3 DNA: TGTGCCAGCAGTTGGAGGGGGACAGGCCGCACCGGGGAGCTGTTTTTT; CDR3 protein: CASSWRGTGRTGELFF
D gene: NA; J gene: TRBJ2-1; V gene: TRBV5-4; clone size: once; CDR3 length: 19; CDR3 DNA: TGTGCCAGCAGCCATCAATCCCGCCCGACTTCCTACCCGTACAATGAGCAGTTCTTC; CDR3 protein: CASSHQSRPTSYPYNEQFF
D gene: NA; J gene: TRBJ1-1; V gene: TRBV6-6; clone size: NA; CDR3 length: 13; CDR3 DNA: TGTGCCAGCAGTTACCGGGGGGGCACTGAAGCTTTCTTT; CDR3 protein: CASSYRGGTEAFF
D gene: NA; J gene: TRBJ2-7; V gene: TRBV7-5; clone size: NA; CDR3 length: 14; CDR3 DNA: TGTGTCAGAAGCTTAGTACAGGGGGCGTGGGAGCAGTACTTC; CDR3 protein: CVRSLVQGAWEQYF
D gene: NA; J gene: TRBJ1-5; V gene: TRBV18; clone size: NA; CDR3 length: 15; CDR3 DNA: TGTGCCAGCTCACCACCGGGCAGGGGCAATCAGCCCCAGCATTTT; CDR3 protein: CASSPPGRGNQPQHF
D gene: NA; J gene: TRBJ1-4; V gene: TRBV23-1; clone size: NA; CDR3 length: 14; CDR3 DNA: TGCGCCAGCAGTCCAGGGTGTGGTAATGAAAAACTGTTTTTT; CDR3 protein: CASSPGCGNEKLFF
D gene: TRBD1; J gene: TRBJ2-1; V gene: TRBV7-6; clone size: few; CDR3 length: 15; CDR3 DNA: TGTGCCAGCAGCTTAGGACAGGGTGGTTCCAATGAGCAGTTCTTC; CDR3 protein: CASSLGQGGSNEQFF
D gene: TRBD1; J gene: TRBJ1-5; V gene: TRBV4-1; clone size: NA; CDR3 length: 17; CDR3 DNA: TGCGCCAGCAGCCAAGATTTCGGGACAGATAGCAATCAGCCCCAGCATTTT; CDR3 protein: CASSQDFGTDSNQPQHF
D gene: TRBD1; J gene: TRBJ1-2; V gene: TRBV9; clone size: NA; CDR3 length: 14; CDR3 DNA: TGTGCCAGCAGCCCGGACAGGCAGAGCTATGGCTACACCTTC; CDR3 protein: CASSPDRQSYGYTF
D gene: NA; J gene: TRBJ1-5; V gene: TRBV18; clone size: NA; CDR3 length: 18; CDR3 DNA: TGTGCCAGCTCCCGAACAGCTACCTCCCATGGCGGGACTGAGCCCCAGCATTTT; CDR3 protein: CASSRTATSHGGTEPQHF
D gene: NA; J gene: TRBJ1-5; V gene: TRBV5-4; clone size: NA; CDR3 length: 14; CDR3 DNA: TGTGCCAGCAGCTTGCGGGGTAGCAATCAGCCCCAGCATTTT; CDR3 protein: CASSLRGSNQPQHF
D gene: TRBD1; J gene: TRBJ2-3; V gene: TRBV7-8; clone size: few; CDR3 length: 14; CDR3 DNA: TGTGCCAGCAGCAAGGACAGGGCCACAGATACGCAGTATTTT; CDR3 protein: CASSKDRATDTQYF
D gene: NA; J gene: TRBJ1-1; V gene: TRBV5-4; clone size: NA; CDR3 length: 15; CDR3 DNA: TGTGCCAGCAGCTTGGGAGGGCTGGAAGGCACTGAAGCTTTCTTT; CDR3 protein: CASSLGGLEGTEAFF